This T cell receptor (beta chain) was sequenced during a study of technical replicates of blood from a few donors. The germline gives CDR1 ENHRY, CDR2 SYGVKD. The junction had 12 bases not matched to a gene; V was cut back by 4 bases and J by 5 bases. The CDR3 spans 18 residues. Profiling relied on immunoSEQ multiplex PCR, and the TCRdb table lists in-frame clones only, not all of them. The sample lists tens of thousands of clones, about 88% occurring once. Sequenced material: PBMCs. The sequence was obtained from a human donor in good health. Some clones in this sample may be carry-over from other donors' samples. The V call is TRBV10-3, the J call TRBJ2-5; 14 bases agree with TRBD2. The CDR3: CAISGGLAGANLHETQYF. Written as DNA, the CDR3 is TGTGCCATCAGTGGGGGACTAGCGGGGGCTAACTTGCACGAGACCCAGTACTTC.